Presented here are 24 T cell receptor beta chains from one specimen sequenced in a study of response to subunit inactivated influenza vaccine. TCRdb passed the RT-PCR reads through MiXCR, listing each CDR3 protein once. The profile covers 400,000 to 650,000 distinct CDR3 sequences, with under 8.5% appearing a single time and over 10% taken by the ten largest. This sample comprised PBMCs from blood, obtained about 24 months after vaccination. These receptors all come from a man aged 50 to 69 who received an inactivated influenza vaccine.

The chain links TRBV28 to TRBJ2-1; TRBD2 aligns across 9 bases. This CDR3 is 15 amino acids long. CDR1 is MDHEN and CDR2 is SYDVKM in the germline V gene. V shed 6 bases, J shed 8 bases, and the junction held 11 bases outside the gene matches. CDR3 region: CASRTGTSLVDEQFF. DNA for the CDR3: TGTGCCAGCAGAACCGGGACTAGCCTTGTGGATGAGCAGTTCTTC.

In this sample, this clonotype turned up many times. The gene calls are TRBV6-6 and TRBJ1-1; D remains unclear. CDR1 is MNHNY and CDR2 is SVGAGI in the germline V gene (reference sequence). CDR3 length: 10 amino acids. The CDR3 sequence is CRVGSTEAFF. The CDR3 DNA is TGTCGGGTGGGGTCGACTGAAGCTTTCTTT.

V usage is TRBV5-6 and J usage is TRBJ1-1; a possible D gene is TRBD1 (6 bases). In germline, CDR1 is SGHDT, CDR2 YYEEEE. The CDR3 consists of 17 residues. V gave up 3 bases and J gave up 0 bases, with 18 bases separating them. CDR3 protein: CASSSRDKTNLNTEAFF. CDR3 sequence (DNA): TGTGCCAGCAGCTCCCGGGACAAAACCAACCTGAACACTGAAGCTTTCTTT.

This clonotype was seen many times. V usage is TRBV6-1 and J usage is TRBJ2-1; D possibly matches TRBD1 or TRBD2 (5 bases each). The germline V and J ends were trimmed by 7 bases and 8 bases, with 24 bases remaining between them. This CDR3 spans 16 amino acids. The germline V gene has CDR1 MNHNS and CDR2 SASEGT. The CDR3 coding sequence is TGTGCCAGCACAAGGGCGTCAGGGAGAGGTAGGGATGAGCAGTTCTTC. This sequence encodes CASTRASGRGRDEQFF.

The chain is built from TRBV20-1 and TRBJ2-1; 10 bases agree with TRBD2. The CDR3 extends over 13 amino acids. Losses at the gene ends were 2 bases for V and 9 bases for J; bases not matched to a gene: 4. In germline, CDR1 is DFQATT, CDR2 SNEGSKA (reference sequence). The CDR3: CSARSGRAVEQFF. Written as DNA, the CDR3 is TGCAGTGCTAGAAGCGGGAGGGCCGTTGAGCAGTTCTTC.

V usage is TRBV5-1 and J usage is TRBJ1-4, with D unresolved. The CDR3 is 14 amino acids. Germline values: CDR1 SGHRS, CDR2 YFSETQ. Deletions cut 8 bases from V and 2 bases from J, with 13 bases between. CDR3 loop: CASTVAGTNEKLFF. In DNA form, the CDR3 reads TGCGCCAGTACCGTTGCGGGCACTAATGAAAAACTGTTTTTT.

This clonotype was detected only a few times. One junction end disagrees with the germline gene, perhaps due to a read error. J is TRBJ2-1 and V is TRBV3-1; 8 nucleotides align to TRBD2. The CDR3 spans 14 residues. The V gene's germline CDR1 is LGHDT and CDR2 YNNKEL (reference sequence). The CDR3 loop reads CASRQAGVHNEQFF. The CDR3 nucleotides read TGTGCCAGCAGACAAGCGGGGGTCCACAATGAGCAGTTCTTC.

Here the CDR3 DNA reads TGTGCCAGCACCCGGACAGGGTCGATGGGAGATACGCAGTATTTT. Translation gives CASTRTGSMGDTQYF. The chain combines TRBV7-2 with TRBJ2-3, with TRBD1 matching 8 bases. The CDR3 consists of 15 residues. V lost 7 bases, J lost 5 bases, and 11 bases stayed unmatched. Germline CDR1 SGHTA, CDR2 FQGNSA.

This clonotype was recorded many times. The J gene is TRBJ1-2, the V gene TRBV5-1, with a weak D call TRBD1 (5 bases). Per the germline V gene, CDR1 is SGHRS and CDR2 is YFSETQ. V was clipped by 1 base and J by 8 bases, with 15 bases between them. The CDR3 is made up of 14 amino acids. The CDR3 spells CASSLLSSGEGYTF. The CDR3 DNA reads TGCGCCAGCAGCTTGCTCTCCTCGGGGGAGGGCTACACCTTC.

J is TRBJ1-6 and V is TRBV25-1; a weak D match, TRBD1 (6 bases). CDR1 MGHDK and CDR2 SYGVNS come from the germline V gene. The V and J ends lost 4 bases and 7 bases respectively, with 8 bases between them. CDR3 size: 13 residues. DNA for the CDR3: TGTGCCAGCAGTGGGACAGCCAATTCACCCCTCCACTTT. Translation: CASSGTANSPLHF.

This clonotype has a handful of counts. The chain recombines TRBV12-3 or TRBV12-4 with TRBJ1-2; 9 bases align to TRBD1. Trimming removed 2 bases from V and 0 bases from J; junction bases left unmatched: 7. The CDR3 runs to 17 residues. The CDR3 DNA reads TGTGCCAGCAGTTTACGGGGACAGGGCCCTCCTAACTATGGCTACACCTTC. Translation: CASSLRGQGPPNYGYTF.

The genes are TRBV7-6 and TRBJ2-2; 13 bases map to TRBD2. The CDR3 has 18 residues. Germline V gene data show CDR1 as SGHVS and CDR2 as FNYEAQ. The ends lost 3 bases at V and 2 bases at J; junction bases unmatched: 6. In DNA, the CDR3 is TGTGCCAGCAGCTTCGGACTAGCGGGAGTCCCAAACACCGGGGAGCTGTTTTTT. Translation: CASSFGLAGVPNTGELFF.

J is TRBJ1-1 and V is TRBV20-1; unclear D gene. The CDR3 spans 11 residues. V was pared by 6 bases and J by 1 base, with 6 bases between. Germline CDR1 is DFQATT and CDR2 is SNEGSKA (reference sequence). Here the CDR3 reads CSATPNTEAFF. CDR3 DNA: TGCAGTGCCACACCGAACACTGAAGCTTTCTTT.

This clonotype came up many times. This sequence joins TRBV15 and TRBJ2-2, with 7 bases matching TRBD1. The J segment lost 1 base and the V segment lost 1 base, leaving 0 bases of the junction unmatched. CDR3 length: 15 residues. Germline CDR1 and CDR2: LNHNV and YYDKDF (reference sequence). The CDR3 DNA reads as TGTGCCACCAGCAGAGGACAGGGGAACACCGGGGAGCTGTTTTTT. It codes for CATSRGQGNTGELFF.

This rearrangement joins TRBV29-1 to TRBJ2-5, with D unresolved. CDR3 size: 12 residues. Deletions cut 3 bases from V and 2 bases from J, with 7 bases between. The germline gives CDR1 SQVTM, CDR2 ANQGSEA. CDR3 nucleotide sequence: TGCAGCGTTGATCCAGATCAAGAGACCCAGTACTTC. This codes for CSVDPDQETQYF.

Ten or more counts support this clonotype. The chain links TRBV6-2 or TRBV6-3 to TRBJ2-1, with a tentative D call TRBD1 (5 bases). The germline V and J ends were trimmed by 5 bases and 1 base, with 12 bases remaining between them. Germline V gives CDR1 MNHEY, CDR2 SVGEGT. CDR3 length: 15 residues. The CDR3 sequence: CASSDQGNSYNEQFF. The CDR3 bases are TGTGCCAGCAGTGACCAGGGTAATTCCTACAATGAGCAGTTCTTC.

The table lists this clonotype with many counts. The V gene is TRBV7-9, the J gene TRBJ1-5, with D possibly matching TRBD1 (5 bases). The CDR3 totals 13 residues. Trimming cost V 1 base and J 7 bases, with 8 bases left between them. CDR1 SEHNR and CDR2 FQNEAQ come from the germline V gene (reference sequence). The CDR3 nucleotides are TGTGCCAGCAGCTTAGAGCGGGGGCAGCCCCAGCATTTT. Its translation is CASSLERGQPQHF.

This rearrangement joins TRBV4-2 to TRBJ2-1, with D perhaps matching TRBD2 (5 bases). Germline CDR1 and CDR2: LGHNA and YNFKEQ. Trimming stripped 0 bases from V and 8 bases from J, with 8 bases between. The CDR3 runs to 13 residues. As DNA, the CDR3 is TGTGCCAGCAGCCAAGATAGAGCGGATGAGCAGTTCTTC. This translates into CASSQDRADEQFF.

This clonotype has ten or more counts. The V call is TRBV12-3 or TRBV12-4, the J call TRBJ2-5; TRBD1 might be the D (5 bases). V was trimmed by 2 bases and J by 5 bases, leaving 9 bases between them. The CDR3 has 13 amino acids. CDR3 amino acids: CASSLFRAETQYF. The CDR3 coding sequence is TGTGCCAGCAGTTTATTCAGGGCGGAGACCCAGTACTTC.

For the CDR3, the DNA is TGTGCCAGCAGCAATCTCCCGGGACTAGCGGGAACCTACGAGCAGTACTTC. Translating it yields CASSNLPGLAGTYEQYF. The chain combines TRBV11-2 with TRBJ2-7, with TRBD2 matching over 13 bases. The CDR3 contains 17 residues. Germline V gene data show CDR1 as SGHAT and CDR2 as FQNNGV. J lost 2 bases, V lost 5 bases, and 9 bases had no gene match.

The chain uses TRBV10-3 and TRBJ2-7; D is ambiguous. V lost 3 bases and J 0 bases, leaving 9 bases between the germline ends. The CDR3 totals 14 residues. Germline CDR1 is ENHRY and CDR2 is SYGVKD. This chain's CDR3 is CAISDRAVSYEQYF. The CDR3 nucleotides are TGTGCCATCAGTGATAGGGCGGTCTCCTACGAGCAGTACTTC.

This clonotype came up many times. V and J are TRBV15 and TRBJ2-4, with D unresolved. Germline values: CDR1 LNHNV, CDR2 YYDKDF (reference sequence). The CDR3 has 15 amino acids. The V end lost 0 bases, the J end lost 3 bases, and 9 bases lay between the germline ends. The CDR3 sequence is CATSRDTEVKNIQYF. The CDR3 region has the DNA TGTGCCACCAGCAGAGATACAGAAGTCAAAAACATTCAGTACTTC.

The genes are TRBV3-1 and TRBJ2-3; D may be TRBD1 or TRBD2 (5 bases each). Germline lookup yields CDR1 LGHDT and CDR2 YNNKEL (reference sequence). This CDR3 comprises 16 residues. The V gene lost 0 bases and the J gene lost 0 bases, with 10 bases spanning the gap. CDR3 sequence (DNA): TGTGCCAGCAGCCAAGATCAGGGACGAAGCACAGATACGCAGTATTTT. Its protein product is CASSQDQGRSTDTQYF.

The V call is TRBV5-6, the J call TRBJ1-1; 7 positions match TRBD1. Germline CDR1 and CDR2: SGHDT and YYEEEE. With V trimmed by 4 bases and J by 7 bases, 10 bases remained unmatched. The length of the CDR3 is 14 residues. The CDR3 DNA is TGTGCCAGCAGCCCGGTAGGGACAGTGAATGAAGCTTTCTTT. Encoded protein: CASSPVGTVNEAFF.